This passage covers 26 T cell receptor beta chains from one sample sequenced in a study of low-dose radiotherapy and immunotherapy resistance in tumors. TRAV- and TRBV-specific primers were used for first-strand cDNA, which covered alpha and beta chains. PCR amplification of the TCRs was performed with Phusion for 20 PCR cycles, and it relied on a constant-region primer together with a V-primer adapter. Via MiXCR, TCRdb re-called the reads, giving one row per CDR3 protein. In the table there are about 13,000 distinct CDR3 sequences, 70% to 80% of which are singletons. Receptors were obtained from a human donor with advanced metastatic prostate, ovarian, gallbladder or colorectal cancer (not recorded which). This table probably holds off-target reads from a library built for another chain.

This clonotype was counted between two and nine times. V usage is TRBV6-2 or TRBV6-3 and J usage is TRBJ1-5; D unclear. The CDR3 spans 12 residues. The ends were cut back, 5 bases at V and 9 bases at J, with 11 bases in the middle. Germline values: CDR1 MNHEY, CDR2 SVGEGT. Here the CDR3 DNA reads TGTGCCAGCAGTGAATCTCTTAGGCCCCAGCATTTT. Its translation is CASSESLRPQHF.

The chain couples TRBV7-9 to TRBJ1-4; D might be TRBD1 (5 bases). The V gene's germline CDR1 is SEHNR and CDR2 FQNEAQ (reference sequence). Trimming took 5 bases from V and 4 from J, leaving 17 bases between them. The length of the CDR3 is 16 residues. CDR3 nucleotide sequence: TGTGCCAGCAGCGCGGGGCCTGACAGCCTTAATGAAAAACTGTTTTTT. Protein sequence: CASSAGPDSLNEKLFF.

With regard to this clonotype: An end of the junction differs from the germline gene, which may be a read error. The chain employs TRBV5-1 and TRBJ2-6, with D perhaps matching TRBD2 (5 bases). The CDR3 covers 15 residues. From germline, CDR1 is SGHRS and CDR2 YFSETQ. CDR3 in DNA: TGCACCAGCAGCTTGGGGAGCTCTGGGGCCAACGTCCTGACTTTC. This encodes CTSSLGSSGANVLTF.

The rearrangement links TRBV20-1 to TRBJ2-3, with 10 bases identical to TRBD2. V gave up 5 bases and J gave up 2 bases; unmatched junction bases: 10. Germline V gene sequence: CDR1 DFQATT, CDR2 SNEGSKA (reference sequence). This CDR3 contains 16 residues. The CDR3 nucleotides read TGCAGTGCTTTACGGACTAGCGGCGGATACACAGATACGCAGTATTTT. This encodes CSALRTSGGYTDTQYF.

The chain uses TRBV6-1 and TRBJ1-2, with 7 bases that match TRBD1. Per the germline V gene, CDR1 is MNHNS and CDR2 is SASEGT. This CDR3 is built from 15 residues. V lost 5 bases to trimming and J lost 8 bases; unmatched junction nucleotides: 14. The CDR3 reads CASSNPDEGGSGYTF. CDR3 nucleotide sequence: TGTGCCAGCAGTAACCCCGACGAAGGGGGCTCGGGCTACACCTTC.

This chain uses TRBV5-6 with TRBJ1-3; the D gene is possibly TRBD1 (5 bases). Germline assignment: CDR1 SGHDT and CDR2 YYEEEE. Trimming cost V 5 bases and J 3 bases, with 12 bases left between them. The CDR3 has 14 residues. The CDR3 sequence is CASSRGMLGNTIYF. As DNA, the CDR3 is TGTGCCAGCAGTCGGGGGATGCTTGGAAACACCATATATTTT.

V is TRBV11-1 and J is TRBJ2-3; unclear D gene. The length of the CDR3 is 16 residues. CDR1 SGHAT and CDR2 FQDESV come from the germline V gene (reference sequence). Trimming shortened V by 1 base and J by 2 bases, and 13 bases separated the two germline ends. The CDR3 nucleotides are TGTGCCAGCAGCTTAGGCACCCGCCTGTCCACAGATACGCAGTATTTT. It specifies CASSLGTRLSTDTQYF. The full variable domain, in which reference TRBV11-1 and TRBJ2-3 provide the parts outside the CDR3, is EAEVAQSPRYKITEKSQAVAFWCDPISGHATLYWYRQILGQGPELLVQFQDESVVDDSQLPKDRFSAERLKGVDSTLKIQPAELGDSAMYLCASSLGTRLSTDTQYFGPGTRLTVL.

The J gene is TRBJ2-1, the V gene TRBV3-1; the D gene could be TRBD1 or TRBD2 (5 bases each). Deletions cut 5 bases from V and 0 bases from J, with 11 bases between. CDR1 is LGHDT and CDR2 is YNNKEL in the germline V gene (reference sequence). The CDR3 runs 15 residues. The CDR3 loop reads CASSAGTRSYNEQFF. The CDR3 DNA sequence: TGTGCCAGCAGCGCCGGGACCCGCTCCTACAATGAGCAGTTCTTC.

This chain uses TRBV7-2 with TRBJ1-1, with a weak D call TRBD1 (5 bases). CDR1 is SGHTA and CDR2 is FQGNSA in the germline V gene. Between the trimmed V and J ends, which lost 2 bases and 1 base, there was a span of 5 bases. This CDR3 has 13 amino acids. CDR3 nucleotide sequence: TGTGCCAGCAGCTTAACAGGGAACACTGAAGCTTTCTTT. Amino acid sequence: CASSLTGNTEAFF.

The rearrangement joins TRBV30 to TRBJ2-2; no clear D gene. V gave up 0 bases and J gave up 0 bases, with 5 bases separating them. Germline V gene sequence: CDR1 GTSNPN, CDR2 SVGIG (reference sequence). This CDR3 is 14 amino acids long. Here the CDR3 reads CAWSVGTNTGELFF. The DNA of the CDR3 is TGTGCCTGGAGTGTCGGTACGAACACCGGGGAGCTGTTTTTT.

The rearrangement uses TRBV20-1 and TRBJ2-1, with D maybe TRBD1 (6 bases). This CDR3 region has 14 residues. V lost 4 bases, J lost 3 bases, and 13 bases lay in between. Germline loops: CDR1 DFQATT, CDR2 SNEGSKA (reference sequence). In DNA, the CDR3 is TGCAGTGCTACCGGGACAAAAAACTACAATGAGCAGTTCTTC. It is translated as CSATGTKNYNEQFF.

The chain is built from TRBV5-5 and TRBJ1-1; weak D call: TRBD1 (6 bases). The V end lost 4 bases, the J end lost 0 bases, and 13 bases lay between the germline ends. The CDR3 consists of 15 residues. Germline CDR1 reads SGHKS; CDR2 reads YYEKEE (reference sequence). The CDR3 sequence: CASSPGWGLNTEAFF. In nucleotides, the CDR3 is TGTGCCAGCAGCCCTGGATGGGGGCTGAACACTGAAGCTTTCTTT. Drawing the rest from reference TRBV5-5 and TRBJ1-1, the complete variable domain is DAGVTQSPTHLIKTRGQQVTLRCSPISGHKSVSWYQQVLGQGPQFIFQYYEKEERGRGNFPDRFSARQFPNYSSELNVNALLLGDSALYLCASSPGWGLNTEAFFGQGTRLTVV.

V gene TRBV5-1 combines with J gene TRBJ2-7; the D gene is possibly TRBD2 (6 bases). The V end was cut by 4 bases, the J end by 3 bases, with 14 bases between. The CDR3 has 14 amino acids. Germline V gives CDR1 SGHRS, CDR2 YFSETQ. The CDR3 here is CASSDPGLNYEQYF. The CDR3 DNA sequence: TGCGCCAGCAGCGACCCAGGACTAAACTACGAGCAGTACTTC.

The rearrangement links TRBV6-8 to TRBJ2-2; D remains unclear. This CDR3 spans 10 amino acids. The V end was cut by 9 bases, the J end by 5 bases, with 4 bases between. CDR1 is MNHGY, CDR2 SAAAGT, per germline. In DNA form, the CDR3 reads TGTGCCAGTAGGACCGGGGAGCTGTTTTTT. This codes for CASRTGELFF.

In this sample, this clonotype turned up a few times. The chain employs TRBV6-1 and TRBJ1-2, with D maybe TRBD1 (5 bases). This CDR3 comprises 14 residues. Trimming left V 7 bases short and J 2 bases short, with 14 bases between. CDR1 MNHNS and CDR2 SASEGT come from the germline V gene. The CDR3 coding sequence is TGTGCCAGCAAGGGACTCTCGATGAACTATGGCTACACCTTC. This gives the protein CASKGLSMNYGYTF.

Here the CDR3 reads CASSPAWGREKLFF. The CDR3 DNA is TGTGCCAGCAGTCCGGCTTGGGGTCGAGAAAAACTGTTTTTT. V usage is TRBV12-3 or TRBV12-4 and J usage is TRBJ1-4, with D unresolved. Trimming removed 5 bases at V and 8 bases at J, with 15 bases between. The CDR3 is made up of 14 amino acids.

This clonotype was seen once. The V and J genes are TRBV29-1 and TRBJ2-3; 8 bases map to TRBD2. V dropped 7 bases and J dropped 3; count of bases not matched to a gene: 6. The CDR3 spans 13 residues. The germline CDR1 and CDR2 sequences are SQVTM and ANQGSEA. CDR3 loop: CSAPTGGTDTQYF. CDR3 sequence (DNA): TGCAGCGCCCCGACGGGGGGGACAGATACGCAGTATTTT.

The rearrangement uses TRBV2 and TRBJ1-1; D call uncertain. Trimming took off 0 bases at V and 8 bases at J, with 7 bases between the two ends. Germline CDR1 and CDR2: SNHLY and FYNNEI. The CDR3 length is 12 residues. This chain's CDR3 is CASSEATREAFF. CDR3 in DNA: TGTGCCAGCAGTGAAGCGACTCGGGAAGCTTTCTTT.

This clonotype was detected a few times. The CDR3 DNA is TGTGCCAGCAGCTTGGGGCCGCTAGCCTCCTACGAGCAGTACTTC. Amino acids: CASSLGPLASYEQYF. The chain links TRBV5-4 to TRBJ2-7, with a tentative D call TRBD2 (5 bases). Looked up from germline, CDR1 is SGHNT and CDR2 is YYREEE (reference sequence). The V end was cut by 0 bases, the J end by 0 bases, with 10 bases between. This CDR3 region has 15 residues.

This sequence joins TRBV6-1 and TRBJ1-2, with a possible D match to TRBD1 (5 bases). The CDR3 is 13 amino acids. Trimming left V 6 bases short and J 2 bases short, with 10 bases between. Germline CDR1 and CDR2: MNHNS and SASEGT. The CDR3 here is CASRSTGNYGYTF. The CDR3 nucleotides read TGTGCCAGCAGGTCTACAGGCAACTATGGCTACACCTTC.

This chain connects TRBV11-2 to TRBJ2-3, with a tentative D call TRBD2 (5 bases). The J call may be incorrect, as the DNA end agrees better with TRBJ2-5. This CDR3 has 14 residues. The germline CDR1 and CDR2 sequences are SGHAT and FQNNGV. DNA of the CDR3: TGTGCCAGCAGCTTAGTTCCTAGCTGGGAGACCCAGTACTTC. This sequence encodes CASSLVPSWETQYF.

This clonotype has just a few counts. The CDR3 coding sequence is TGCGCCAGCAACGTTGGTGATTTGGCTGACACTGAAGCTTTCTTT. Its translation: CASNVGDLADTEAFF. The chain recombines TRBV5-1 with TRBJ1-1, with no clear D. CDR3 length: 15 amino acids. V lost 6 bases to trimming and J lost 3 bases, with 18 bases between them. Germline-derived CDR1 and CDR2 are SGHRS and YFSETQ.

The chain links TRBV20-1 to TRBJ2-6; TRBD2 might be the D (5 bases). The CDR3 spans 17 residues. The V and J ends lost 1 base and 0 bases respectively, with 13 bases between them. Per germline, CDR1 DFQATT and CDR2 SNEGSKA (reference sequence). The CDR3 DNA reads as TGCAGTGCTAGAGCCCGGGCGGGCGACTCTGGGGCCAACGTCCTGACTTTC. Its translation: CSARARAGDSGANVLTF.

The J gene is TRBJ1-2, the V gene TRBV29-1; D gene unclear. CDR3 length equals 11 residues. The V gene's germline CDR1 is SQVTM and CDR2 ANQGSEA. The V end was cut by 6 bases, the J end by 3 bases, with 8 bases between. CDR3 sequence: CSVDLDYGYTF. DNA of the CDR3: TGCAGCGTGGATCTTGACTATGGCTACACCTTC.

This clonotype was counted once. The CDR3 reads CASSPRLAGVSTGELFF. Written as DNA, the CDR3 is TGCGCCAGCAGCCCGAGACTAGCGGGGGTCTCAACCGGGGAGCTGTTTTTT. This chain joins TRBV4-3 and TRBJ2-2; 12 bases are shared with TRBD2. This CDR3 region has 17 residues. The germline CDR1 and CDR2 sequences are LGHNA and YSLEER. V shed 4 bases and J 5 bases; nucleotides not matched to a gene: 8.

The genes are TRBV3-1 and TRBJ2-1, with D perhaps given as TRBD1 or TRBD2 (5 bases each). There are 14 residues in the CDR3. Per the germline V gene, CDR1 is LGHDT and CDR2 is YNNKEL (reference sequence). Trimming removed 4 bases from V and 6 bases from J, with 13 bases in between. The CDR3 loop reads CASSPGRDVNEQFF. The CDR3 region has the DNA TGTGCCAGCAGCCCCGGCCGGGACGTCAATGAGCAGTTCTTC.